This record covers a single T cell receptor beta chain. Its target is not known. One end of the junction varies from germline; a read error may be responsible. The second PCR ran about 6 to 12 cycles with a sample-barcoded 5' primer and J-beta primers. TCRdb re-analysed the 5' RACE reads in MiXCR, keeping a single row per CDR3 protein. Here the sample spans about 780,000 distinct CDR3 sequences, about 47% being singletons. These data originate in a study of blood T cells in healthy people across ages. Study observations and caveats: The unknown donor CMV status may have confounded expanded clonotype changes. As naive T cell percentage varied, TCR beta diversity correlated strongly with it.

The CDR3 is made up of 12 amino acids. CDR1 DFQATT and CDR2 SNEGSKA come from the germline V gene (reference sequence). Sample: blood. This receptor was obtained from an elderly man in good health. The gene calls are TRBV20-1 and TRBJ2-2; D possibly corresponds to TRBD2 (5 bases). This chain's CDR3 is CSAISPSGELFF. The CDR3 bases are TGCAGTGCTATAAGCCCTTCCGGGGAACTGTTTTTT.